The 28 T cell receptor beta chains presented below share a single source sample, sequenced in a study of human T cells and chemical hapten exposure. TCRdb redid the calling of the RACE reads with MiXCR, one entry per CDR3 protein. The sample lists about 190,000 distinct CDR3 sequences; roughly a quarter were seen once. The time point: patch test 3, about 24 weeks after DPC sensitization. Treatment: therapeutic diphenylcyclopropenone sensitization with weekly scalp DPC. Here the sequenced sample was whole blood, taken in connection with sensitization to the hapten diphenylcyclopropenone (DPC). The receptors here all came from a woman aged 40 to 50 with alopecia areata. Some clones in this sample may be carry-over from other donors' samples.

The table lists this clonotype with a count of one. At one of its ends the junction is not consistent with the germline gene, which may arise from a read error. The chain combines TRBV24-1 with TRBJ2-7; 8 nucleotides line up with TRBD2. The germline gives CDR1 KGHDR, CDR2 SFDVKD. This CDR3 region has 15 residues. The CDR3 nucleotides are TGTACCACCAGTGACGGGAGGGGGGTCTCCTACGAGCAGTACTTC. It yields the protein CTTSDGRGVSYEQYF.

This clonotype occurred a few times. The chain is built from TRBV5-1 and TRBJ2-7; D not resolved. Germline V lookup: CDR1 SGHRS, CDR2 YFSETQ. The V end was cut by 4 bases, the J end by 3 bases, with 17 bases between. The CDR3 runs to 15 residues. DNA for the CDR3: TGCGCCAGCAGCGACAATCCGACACCACTCTACGAGCAGTACTTC. Translation: CASSDNPTPLYEQYF. Drawing the rest from reference TRBV5-1 and TRBJ2-7, the complete variable domain is KAGVTQTPRYLIKTRGQQVTLSCSPISGHRSVSWYQQTPGQGLQFLFEYFSETQRNKGNFPGRFSGRQFSNSRSEMNVSTLELGDSALYLCASSDNPTPLYEQYFGPGTRLTVT.

This clonotype has just a few counts. J is TRBJ2-1 and V is TRBV2; no definite D call. This CDR3 region has 17 residues. The V gene lost 5 bases and the J gene lost 5 bases, with 22 bases spanning the gap. Germline CDR1 reads SNHLY; CDR2 reads FYNNEI. The CDR3: CASSPLSAVGLHNEQFF. CDR3 coding DNA: TGTGCCAGCAGTCCCCTCAGTGCCGTAGGGCTACACAATGAGCAGTTCTTC.

J is TRBJ1-1 and V is TRBV28; D is perhaps TRBD1 (5 bases). The germline V gene has CDR1 MDHEN and CDR2 SYDVKM. The V end was cut by 2 bases, the J end by 4 bases, with 8 bases between. The CDR3 is 13 residues long. DNA for the CDR3: TGTGCCAGCAGTTTAGCAGGGCCCACTGAAGCTTTCTTT. Its protein product is CASSLAGPTEAFF.

The chain carries TRBV12-3 or TRBV12-4 and TRBJ2-2; TRBD2 agrees at 7 bases. This CDR3 has 15 residues. The V segment lost 1 base and the J segment 5 bases; nucleotides outside the gene matches: 4. CDR3: CASSLGGGKTGELFF. CDR3 sequence (DNA): TGTGCCAGCAGTTTAGGGGGGGGAAAGACCGGGGAGCTGTTTTTT.

This clonotype has more than one count but fewer than ten. The rearrangement links TRBV28 to TRBJ2-2; D is ambiguous. The CDR3 contains 12 residues. Between the trimmed V and J ends, which lost 10 bases and 0 bases, there was a span of 6 bases. CDR1 is MDHEN, CDR2 SYDVKM, per germline. In nucleotides, the CDR3 is TGTGCCACAAGGACGAACACCGGGGAGCTGTTTTTT. It is translated as CATRTNTGELFF.

This clonotype has a count of ten or more. The chain has TRBV5-1 and TRBJ2-3; D possibly corresponds to TRBD2 (6 bases). The V end lost 4 bases, the J end lost 4 bases, and 19 bases lay between the germline ends. Germline CDR1 and CDR2: SGHRS and YFSETQ. The CDR3 extends over 16 amino acids. The CDR3 nucleotides read TGCGCCAGCAGCCGATCGGCGGGGCTTTACGCAGATACGCAGTATTTT. It encodes CASSRSAGLYADTQYF.

In its sample, this clonotype was seen a few times. The chain recombines TRBV29-1 with TRBJ2-7; TRBD2 aligns across 8 bases. The CDR3 loop spans 14 amino acids. The V gene end was trimmed by 6 bases and the J gene end by 1 base; junction bases not matched to a gene: 8. The V gene's germline CDR1 is SQVTM and CDR2 ANQGSEA. CDR3: CSVYSGSASYEQYF. As DNA, the CDR3 is TGCAGCGTCTACAGCGGGAGTGCGTCCTACGAGCAGTACTTC.

The gene calls are TRBV20-1 and TRBJ2-6; D uncertain. Looked up from germline, CDR1 is DFQATT and CDR2 is SNEGSKA (reference sequence). V lost 6 bases to trimming and J lost 0 bases, with 9 bases between them. The CDR3 runs to 14 residues. The CDR3 DNA is TGCAGTGCGAGGACCGGCTCTGGGGCCAACGTCCTGACTTTC. Its protein is CSARTGSGANVLTF.

In this sample, this clonotype turned up a few times. The V call is TRBV6-2 or TRBV6-3, the J call TRBJ1-5; 11 bases agree with TRBD1. Germline-derived CDR1 and CDR2 are MNHEY and SVGEGT. The CDR3 is made up of 18 amino acids. V gave up 6 bases and J gave up 4 bases; unmatched junction bases: 14. The CDR3 loop is CASSQTGQGAFGNQPQHF. CDR3 sequence (DNA): TGTGCCAGCAGCCAAACCGGACAGGGGGCGTTTGGGAATCAGCCCCAGCATTTT.

The CDR3 sequence is CASSRRTGYYEQYF. For the CDR3, the DNA is TGTGCCAGCAGTCGCAGGACGGGGTACTACGAGCAGTACTTC. This chain joins TRBV6-2 or TRBV6-3 and TRBJ2-7; TRBD2 might be the D (5 bases). CDR3 length: 14 residues. V lost 5 bases and J 3 bases, leaving 14 bases between the germline ends. CDR1 MNHEY and CDR2 SVGEGT come from the germline V gene.

This clonotype has more than one count but fewer than ten. The rearrangement joins TRBV4-3 to TRBJ1-1; D remains ambiguous. The germline V gene encodes CDR1 LGHNA and CDR2 YSLEER. The CDR3 spans 13 residues. Trimming stripped 6 bases from V and 3 bases from J, with 11 bases between. The CDR3 bases are TGCGCCAGCAGGTTCAATATTTACACTGAAGCTTTCTTT. Its protein is CASRFNIYTEAFF.

This clonotype came up many times. The V and J genes are TRBV6-2 or TRBV6-3 and TRBJ1-1, with D maybe TRBD1 (6 bases). V lost 5 bases and J 0 bases, leaving 19 bases between the germline ends. The CDR3 totals 17 residues. From germline, CDR1 is MNHEY and CDR2 SVGEGT. The CDR3 coding sequence is TGTGCCAGCAGTCAAATCCCGGGACATATAATGAACACTGAAGCTTTCTTT. Translation: CASSQIPGHIMNTEAFF.

The CDR3 bases are TGTGCCAGCAGCCGGACAGGGTGGAGCAATGAGCAGTTCTTC. Residues: CASSRTGWSNEQFF. The chain is built from TRBV7-2 and TRBJ2-1, with 8 positions matching TRBD1. CDR3 length: 14 amino acids. Germline-derived CDR1 and CDR2 are SGHTA and FQGNSA. Germline trimming cut 5 bases from V and 6 bases from J; bases unmatched to any gene: 6.

The CDR3, as DNA: TGTGCCAGCAGTCTCCACCGGGACAGGGGCTACGAGCAGTACTTC. This encodes CASSLHRDRGYEQYF. The gene calls are TRBV6-2 or TRBV6-3 and TRBJ2-7; 10 bases align to TRBD1. Germline V CDR1 and CDR2: MNHEY, SVGEGT. V was clipped by 5 bases and J by 3 bases; unmatched bases: 7. There are 15 residues in the CDR3.

This clonotype was recorded a few times. V gene TRBV6-5 combines with J gene TRBJ1-2; TRBD1 matches at 7 bases. Trimming cost V 0 bases and J 4 bases; bases outside gene matches: 2. Germline CDR1 MNHEY, CDR2 SVGAGI. CDR3 length: 14 residues. CDR3 amino acids: CASSYSTGAYGYTF. Written as DNA, the CDR3 is TGTGCCAGCAGTTACTCAACAGGGGCCTATGGCTACACCTTC.

This clonotype has more than one count but fewer than ten. This chain uses TRBV6-2 or TRBV6-3 with TRBJ2-1; D might be TRBD2 (5 bases). Between the trimmed V and J ends, which lost 7 bases and 4 bases, there was a span of 11 bases. Germline assignment: CDR1 MNHEY and CDR2 SVGEGT. The CDR3 extends over 13 amino acids. The CDR3 spells CASTPDWYNEQFF. The CDR3 DNA follows: TGTGCCAGCACCCCGGACTGGTACAATGAGCAGTTCTTC.

This clonotype was recorded a few times. The J gene is TRBJ2-3, the V gene TRBV15, with TRBD2 identical over 9 bases. V shed 5 bases, J shed 0 bases, and the junction held 3 bases outside the gene matches. Germline CDR1 reads LNHNV; CDR2 reads YYDKDF (reference sequence). The CDR3 runs 15 residues. CDR3: CATSGGLASTDTQYF. The CDR3 region has the DNA TGTGCCACCAGCGGGGGACTAGCCAGCACAGATACGCAGTATTTT.

This clonotype turned up a few times. This sequence joins TRBV12-3 or TRBV12-4 and TRBJ1-2, with 8 bases aligning to TRBD1. The CDR3 length is 12 residues. V shed 6 bases, J shed 4 bases, and the junction held 1 base outside the gene matches. CDR3 region: CASRTGGYGYTF. The DNA for the CDR3 is TGTGCCAGCAGAACAGGGGGCTATGGCTACACCTTC.

The chain carries TRBV28 and TRBJ2-7; no definite D call. This CDR3 region has 13 residues. Trimming shortened V by 1 base and J by 3 bases, and 7 bases separated the two germline ends. Germline values: CDR1 MDHEN, CDR2 SYDVKM. CDR3 sequence (DNA): TGTGCCAGCAGTTTATTCCGAGGCTACGAGCAGTACTTC. Its protein is CASSLFRGYEQYF.

The sample holds a few counts of this clonotype. The chain is built from TRBV15 and TRBJ2-2; 7 nucleotides line up with TRBD1. The length of the CDR3 is 16 residues. V was clipped by 5 bases and J by 0 bases; unmatched bases: 6. The germline V gene has CDR1 LNHNV and CDR2 YYDKDF (reference sequence). The CDR3 DNA sequence: TGTGCCACCAGCTTTTGGACAGGAACGAACACCGGGGAGCTGTTTTTT. It codes for CATSFWTGTNTGELFF.

This clonotype was seen ten or more times. V usage is TRBV7-3 and J usage is TRBJ2-3; TRBD2 might be the D (6 bases). Looked up from germline, CDR1 is SGHTA and CDR2 is FQGTGA. Trimming left V 3 bases short and J 0 bases short, with 10 bases between. The CDR3 is 15 residues long. For the CDR3, the DNA is TGTGCCAGCAGCTTTCACGGGGGTAGCACAGATACGCAGTATTTT. The encoded protein is CASSFHGGSTDTQYF.

The J gene is TRBJ1-5, the V gene TRBV6-6; D gene uncertain. The CDR3 has 14 amino acids. V lost 5 bases, J lost 6 bases, and 14 bases lay in between. Germline-derived CDR1 and CDR2 are MNHNY and SVGAGI (reference sequence). In DNA form, the CDR3 reads TGTGCCAGCAGTCCTATTACGGAAAGTCAGCCCCAGCATTTT. Translation: CASSPITESQPQHF.

This clonotype was observed a few times. The rearrangement joins TRBV6-2 or TRBV6-3 to TRBJ1-5; no clear D. Germline V gives CDR1 MNHEY, CDR2 SVGEGT. The V gene lost 0 bases and the J gene lost 4 bases, with 7 bases spanning the gap. The CDR3 has 14 residues. The CDR3 reads CASSYSSSNQPQHF. CDR3 nucleotide sequence: TGTGCCAGCAGTTACTCGAGCAGTAATCAGCCCCAGCATTTT.

CDR3: CAISTDSYGYTF. CDR3 nucleotides: TGTGCCATCAGTACGGACAGCTATGGCTACACCTTC. V and J are TRBV10-3 and TRBJ1-2, with D possibly matching TRBD1 (6 bases). Per germline, CDR1 ENHRY and CDR2 SYGVKD. V lost 5 bases to trimming and J lost 4 bases, with 8 bases between them. The CDR3 is 12 amino acids.

The chain couples TRBV5-1 to TRBJ2-3, with a tentative D call TRBD1 (5 bases). The CDR3 runs 15 residues. The germline V and J ends were trimmed by 0 bases and 0 bases, with 8 bases remaining between them. CDR1 is SGHRS and CDR2 is YFSETQ in the germline V gene. In nucleotides, the CDR3 is TGCGCCAGCAGCTTGGACAGGCGTAGCACAGATACGCAGTATTTT. Residues: CASSLDRRSTDTQYF.

The chain has TRBV3-1 and TRBJ1-1, with 7 bases that match TRBD1. J lost 3 bases, V lost 4 bases, and 5 bases had no gene match. The germline V gene has CDR1 LGHDT and CDR2 YNNKEL (reference sequence). This CDR3 contains 14 residues. In nucleotides, the CDR3 is TGTGCCAGCAGCCTAAGACAGGGCTACACTGAAGCTTTCTTT. Its translation: CASSLRQGYTEAFF.

The chain links TRBV12-3 or TRBV12-4 to TRBJ2-5; D not certain. The V and J ends lost 3 bases and 6 bases respectively, with 8 bases between them. This CDR3 region has 12 residues. The CDR3 sequence: CASSLAIQTQYF. The CDR3 DNA sequence: TGTGCCAGCAGTTTGGCTATACAGACCCAGTACTTC.